The rows below give T cell receptor beta chains drawn from one sample of a study of T cell responses to AZD1222 COVID-19 vaccine. Assay used: immunoSEQ multiplex PCR; TCRdb lists only in-frame clones, some missing. The repertoire holds 90,000 to 120,000 clones, around nine tenths seen once, with 3.3% in the top ten. Sequences were derived from peripheral blood, sampled 28 days after the second dose of the MenACWY control vaccine. The receptors stem from an adult who received the MenACWY meningococcal vaccine as a control. The CDR3 runs from the conserved cysteine through the conserved F or W. D genes are given only for firm matches. For some rows the clone size is stated as once, few or many, or as a class when expanded; others skip it.

length,V,D,J,size,DNA,CDR3
16,TRBV6-2/TRBV6-3,TRBD1,TRBJ2-5,.,TGTGCCAGCAGTTATGGGACAGGGGTCGGGGGAGAGACCCAGTACTTC,CASSYGTGVGGETQYF
14,TRBV5-1,.,TRBJ1-1,medium-sized,TGCGCCAGCAGCTTGGTGGGAGGGACCACTGAAGCTTTCTTT,CASSLVGGTTEAFF
16,TRBV6-2/TRBV6-3,TRBD1,TRBJ1-5,.,TGTGCCAGCAGCAGACAGGGGGAAGGCGGCAATCAGCCCCAGCATTTT,CASSRQGEGGNQPQHF
16,TRBV5-4,.,TRBJ2-7,.,TGTGCCAGCAGCTTGGGGGTCGTGACCAGCCCTCTGGAGCAGTACTTC,CASSLGVVTSPLEQYF
14,TRBV28,TRBD1,TRBJ2-7,few,TGTGCCAGCACCTCCGGGACAGCCCGCTCTGAGCAGTACTTC,CASTSGTARSEQYF
15,TRBV4-2,.,TRBJ2-2,.,TGTGCCAGCAGCCAAGGGCTAGCGAACACCGGGGAGCTGTTTTTT,CASSQGLANTGELFF
13,TRBV29-1,TRBD1,TRBJ2-7,.,TGCAGCGTCGCCGGAACAGGGGCCTACGAGCAGTACTTC,CSVAGTGAYEQYF
18,TRBV6-4,TRBD1,TRBJ2-4,.,TGTGCCAGCAGTGCCACCGACAGGGGGCTGGAGGCCAAAAACATTCAGTACTTC,CASSATDRGLEAKNIQYF
13,TRBV10-3,.,TRBJ1-1,.,TGTGCCATCAGTGAGGTGGGAAGCACTGAAGCTTTCTTT,CAISEVGSTEAFF
15,TRBV7-9,.,TRBJ2-3,.,TGTGCCAGCAGCTTAGTAGGGTCAGGCACAGATACGCAGTATTTT,CASSLVGSGTDTQYF
15,TRBV5-1,.,TRBJ2-4,few,TGCGCCAGCAGCTTGGGTGGGGGTGCCGATCCCCTTCAGTACTTC,CASSLGGGADPLQYF
13,TRBV30,.,TRBJ1-2,.,TGTGCCTGGAGTGTAGGAGGATGGAGTGGCTACACCTTC,CAWSVGGWSGYTF
16,TRBV15,TRBD2,TRBJ2-7,.,TGTGCCACCAGCAGTCAGCTAGCGGTTTCCCCCTACGAGCAGTACTTC,CATSSQLAVSPYEQYF
16,TRBV4-3,.,TRBJ1-5,.,TGCGCCAGCAGCCAAGAGGTCCACAGGGTGAATCAGCCCCAGCATTTT,CASSQEVHRVNQPQHF
15,TRBV6-5,.,TRBJ1-2,.,TGTGCCAGCAGACAGGCCTTGAACTCTAACTATGGCTACACCTTC,CASRQALNSNYGYTF
15,TRBV24-1,.,TRBJ1-1,.,TGTGCCACCAGTGGGGGGGGCACGGGGGAAACTGAAGCTTTCTTT,CATSGGGTGETEAFF
15,TRBV5-8,.,TRBJ2-2,.,TGTGCCAGCAGCCCACGTTTTAGGGGGACCGGGGAGCTGTTTTTT,CASSPRFRGTGELFF
15,TRBV27,.,TRBJ2-3,once,TGTGCCAGCAGCCTCCGGGGCAGGACCACAGATACGCAGTATTTT,CASSLRGRTTDTQYF
16,TRBV10-1,.,TRBJ1-5,.,TGCGCCAGCAGTGATTCAGGGACCTATAGCAATCAGCCCCAGCATTTT,CASSDSGTYSNQPQHF
15,TRBV6-5,.,TRBJ2-1,.,TGTGCCAGCAGTCCGGATCAAAGCTCCTACAATGAGCAGTTCTTC,CASSPDQSSYNEQFF
16,TRBV5-1,TRBD1,TRBJ1-3,.,TGCGCCAGCAGCATTGGGACAGGGATTGCTGGAAACACCATATATTTT,CASSIGTGIAGNTIYF
14,TRBV19,.,TRBJ2-3,.,TGTGCCAGTAAGGGGTCCTCGGGCACAGATACGCAGTATTTT,CASKGSSGTDTQYF
17,TRBV2,TRBD1,TRBJ1-2,.,TGTGCCAGCAGTCCGGGGACAGGGGCCTCTCCGAACTATGGCTACACCTTC,CASSPGTGASPNYGYTF
16,TRBV7-8,.,TRBJ1-3,few,TGTGCCAGCAGGCCCCCCGGGACTATGGAGGGAAACACCATATATTTT,CASRPPGTMEGNTIYF
15,TRBV19,TRBD1,TRBJ2-7,.,TGTGCCAGTAGTACCGCCGGGACAGACTACTACGAGCAGTACTTC,CASSTAGTDYYEQYF
15,TRBV5-1,TRBD1,TRBJ1-1,once,TGCGCCAGCAGCTTCGGACAGGGAATGGGCACTGAAGCTTTCTTT,CASSFGQGMGTEAFF
11,TRBV6-5,TRBD2,TRBJ2-7,once,TGTGCCAGCCGGCGGGGGGGCGAGCAGTACTTC,CASRRGGEQYF
16,TRBV4-1,.,TRBJ1-3,.,TGCGCCAGCAGCCAAGGGCAGCTCCTCTCTGGAAACACCATATATTTT,CASSQGQLLSGNTIYF
15,TRBV7-9,TRBD2,TRBJ2-1,.,TGTGCCAGCAGAACGAGCGGGGGGGTTACAGATGAGCAGTTCTTC,CASRTSGGVTDEQFF
15,TRBV5-1,.,TRBJ1-4,.,TGCGCCAGCAGCTTGGCCTACACGGGGGGAGAGAAACTGTTTTTT,CASSLAYTGGEKLFF
14,TRBV18,.,TRBJ2-5,.,TGTGCCAGCTCACCACCTGTAGGGAAGGAGACCCAGTACTTC,CASSPPVGKETQYF
14,TRBV19,TRBD2,TRBJ2-7,.,TGTGCCAGTAGTGGAAGCGGGGTTCTGAACGAGCAGTACTTC,CASSGSGVLNEQYF
16,TRBV24-1,.,TRBJ2-3,.,TGTGCCACCAGTGATTCTGGGGGCGATTCTGCAGATACGCAGTATTTT,CATSDSGGDSADTQYF
15,TRBV18,TRBD1,TRBJ1-1,.,TGTGCCAGCCACAACAGACAGGGGGGAAACACTGAAGCTTTCTTT,CASHNRQGGNTEAFF
14,TRBV10-1,TRBD1,TRBJ2-7,.,TGCGCCAGCAGTGGTTACGCGGGACAGGGAGAGCAGTACTTC,CASSGYAGQGEQYF
16,TRBV5-1,TRBD1,TRBJ1-6,once,TGCGCCAGCAGCTTGGTGGCGGGACAGGGGAATTCACCCCTCCACTTT,CASSLVAGQGNSPLHF
13,TRBV7-3,.,TRBJ2-7,.,TGTGCCAGCAGCTTCCCCGGGGGCTCCGAGCAGTACTTC,CASSFPGGSEQYF
11,TRBV6-5,.,TRBJ2-7,.,TGTGCCGAGGACCCTGCGAGGGAGCAGTACTTC,CAEDPAREQYF
12,TRBV7-2,.,TRBJ1-5,.,TGTGCCAGCAGCTTAATAGGTCAGCCCCAGCATTTT,CASSLIGQPQHF
16,TRBV5-1,TRBD1,TRBJ1-4,.,TGCGCCAGCAGCCAAGGACAGGGCTCGACTAATGAAAAACTGTTTTTT,CASSQGQGSTNEKLFF
14,TRBV28,.,TRBJ1-2,.,TGTGCCAGCAGCCCCGGTGCCGCTAACTATGGCTACACCTTC,CASSPGAANYGYTF
14,TRBV10-3,.,TRBJ2-5,.,TGTGCCATCAGTGAGAGGCAGGGCCAAGAGACCCAGTACTTC,CAISERQGQETQYF
15,TRBV5-4,.,TRBJ2-2,.,TGTGCCAGCAGCTTGGACCAGTTCAACACCGGGGAGCTGTTTTTT,CASSLDQFNTGELFF
18,TRBV5-6,TRBD1,TRBJ1-4,once,TGTGCCAGCAGCCGCTTCAGGGGGCCTAAATACGGTAATGAAAAACTGTTTTTT,CASSRFRGPKYGNEKLFF
15,TRBV4-1,TRBD2,TRBJ2-7,few,TGCGCCAGCAGCCCCGGGACTAGCGGGGGGTACGAGCAGTACTTC,CASSPGTSGGYEQYF
10,TRBV29-1,.,TRBJ1-2,.,TGCAGCGTTTTCCAGGTTGGCTACACCTTC,CSVFQVGYTF
12,TRBV6-6,.,TRBJ1-5,.,TGTGCCAGCACCCTCGGCGGGGTACCCCAGCATTTT,CASTLGGVPQHF
13,TRBV12-3/TRBV12-4,.,TRBJ1-4,.,TGTGCCAGCAGTCTGAAGGGAAATGAAAAACTGTTTTTT,CASSLKGNEKLFF
15,TRBV27,.,TRBJ2-7,.,TGTGCCAGCAGTGCCCCGGGACGGAGCTCCTACGAGCAGTACTTC,CASSAPGRSSYEQYF
15,TRBV3-1/TRBV3-2,.,TRBJ1-1,.,TGTGCCAGCAGCCAAGGAGTGGCACGGAACACTGAAGCTTTCTTT,CASSQGVARNTEAFF